The source of this T cell receptor (beta chain) is a study of T cell repertoires in cytomegalovirus infection. Across the study: Indicated by public TCR beta signatures were CMV infection and matching HLA type. Study findings and constraints: Using cumulative public TCR beta family frequency, the authors identified those who carried CMV together with the relevant HLA. The response measured ex vivo was dominated by TCR beta clonotypes (HLA-C-restricted and CMV-specific).

Via MiXCR, TCRdb re-called the reads, giving one row per CDR3 protein. This repertoire shows about 300,000 distinct CDR3 sequences, about a tenth found once; its top ten account for over 2.5%. The germline CDR1 and CDR2 sequences are MGHDK and SYGVNS. Trimming stripped 4 bases from V and 8 bases from J, with 11 bases between. This CDR3 region has 12 residues. This clonotype was seen at least ten times. As yet, its antigen is unknown. The clonotype originates from a human donor in good health (CMV status not recorded). Some clones in this sample may be carry-over from other donors' samples. Sequenced: PBMCs. This sequence joins TRBV25-1 and TRBJ1-2, with D hard to call. CDR3 residues: CASSGRVLGYTF. DNA of the CDR3: TGTGCCAGCAGTGGTAGGGTCCTGGGCTACACCTTC.